This T cell receptor beta chain was retrieved from a study of T cells in Graves' hyperthyroidism and ophthalmopathy. This clonotype occurred a few times. Trimming stripped 2 bases from V and 0 bases from J, with 11 bases between. The CDR3 spans 16 residues. Germline CDR1 LGHNT, CDR2 FRNRAP. Using RNA transcripts as the source, TCR beta CDR3 regions were amplified. Carried out on the TCR CDR3, a first-round RT-PCR used the HTBI primer set. TCRdb reprocessed the multiplex PCR reads with MiXCR, giving one entry per CDR3 protein. The repertoire includes 550,000 to 850,000 distinct CDR3 sequences, around 20% of them detected once, and 16% sits in the top ten.

This receptor was identified in a woman aged 45-60 years with Graves' hyperthyroidism that later progressed to Graves' ophthalmopathy. Specimen: blood. The chain uses TRBV12-5 and TRBJ1-3; D is unresolved. CDR3 region: CASGLPPKGSGNTIYF. The DNA of the CDR3 is TGTGCTAGTGGTTTGCCCCCCAAGGGCTCTGGAAACACCATATATTTT. Using reference TRBV12-5 and TRBJ1-3 for the parts outside the CDR3, the full variable domain is DARVTQTPRHKVTEMGQEVTMRCQPILGHNTVFWYRQTMMQGLELLAYFRNRAPLDDSGMPKDRFSAEMPDATLATLKIQPSEPRDSAVYFCASGLPPKGSGNTIYFGEGSWLTVV.